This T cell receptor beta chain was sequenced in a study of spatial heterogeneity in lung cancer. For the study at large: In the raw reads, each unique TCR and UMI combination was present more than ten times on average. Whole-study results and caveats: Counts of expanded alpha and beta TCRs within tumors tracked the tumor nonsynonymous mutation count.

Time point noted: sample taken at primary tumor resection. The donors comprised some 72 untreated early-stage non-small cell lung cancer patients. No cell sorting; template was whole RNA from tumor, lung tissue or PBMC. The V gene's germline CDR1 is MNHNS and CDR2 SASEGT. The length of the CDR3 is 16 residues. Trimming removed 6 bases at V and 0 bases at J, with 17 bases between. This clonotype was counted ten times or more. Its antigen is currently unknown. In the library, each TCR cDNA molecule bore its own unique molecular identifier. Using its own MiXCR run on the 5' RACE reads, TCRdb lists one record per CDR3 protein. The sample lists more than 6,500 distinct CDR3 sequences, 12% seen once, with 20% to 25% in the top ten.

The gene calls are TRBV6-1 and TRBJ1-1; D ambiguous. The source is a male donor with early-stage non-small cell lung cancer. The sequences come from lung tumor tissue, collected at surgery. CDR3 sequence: CASSGYDTKMNTEAFF. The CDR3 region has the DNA TGTGCCAGCAGCGGATATGACACTAAAATGAACACTGAAGCTTTCTTT.